The text below deals with one T cell receptor (beta chain). Its antigen is currently unknown. Compared with germline, one end of the junction differs, possibly owing to a read error. This sample stems from a study of tumor and adjacent non-tumor tissue in lung cancer. Looking at the study overall: Patients were aged about 30 to 80, fewer than twelve men and 4 to 6 women, stage I to III. Samples averaged about 3.8 million productive TCRbeta reads each.

Study-wide results and caveats: Compared with tumor, normal lung showed significantly lower TCR diversity.

No cell sorting was done before RNA was extracted from the tissue. The germline CDR1 and CDR2 sequences are SGHAT and FQNNGV. CDR3 length: 16 residues. TCRbeta libraries were built with three rounds of nested PCR, modified from ARM-PCR. TCRdb processed the multiplex PCR reads anew with MiXCR; each CDR3 protein has one entry. The sample contains 100,000 to 150,000 distinct CDR3 sequences, roughly 67% of which appear only once. The source material was lung tumor tissue. This receptor was identified in a man younger than 40 with non-small cell lung cancer. The chain recombines TRBV11-2 with TRBJ2-1; TRBD1 is a possible D gene (5 bases). DNA of the CDR3: TGTTCCATCAGCTTAGGGCAGACAACTGGGGCCAATGAGCAGATCTTC. Protein product: CSISLGQTTGANEQIF. Supplemented by reference TRBV11-2 and TRBJ2-1, the full variable domain reads EAGVAQSPRYKIIEKRQSVAFWCNPISGHATLYWYQQILGQGPKLLIQFQNNGVVDDSQLPKDRFSAERLKGVDSTLKIQPAKLEDSAVYLCSISLGQTTGANEQIFGPGTRLTVL.